The next 27 T cell receptor beta chains were all read from a single sample in a study of T cell repertoires in cytomegalovirus infection. No antigen has been identified for these receptors. MiXCR, run by TCRdb on the reads, gives a single entry per CDR3 protein. The profile shows fewer than 900,000 distinct CDR3 sequences, 25% to 35% of them singletons. This specimen consisted of cultured CD8+ T cells from PBMCs, obtained from culture after CMV antigen stimulation. The source is a human donor in good health (CMV status not recorded). Some clones in this sample may be carry-over from other donors' samples.

In DNA, the CDR3 is TGTGCCAGCAGCCAAGGACTGGGAATGAACACTGAAGCTTTCTTT. Translated, it gives CASSQGLGMNTEAFF. The chain couples TRBV4-2 to TRBJ1-1; D call uncertain. The V end was cut by 1 base, the J end by 0 bases, with 9 bases between. The CDR3 runs 15 residues. Germline CDR1 and CDR2: LGHNA and YNFKEQ.

This clonotype was counted once. Written as DNA, the CDR3 is TGTGCCAGCACCAAGCGGACTAGCGGGGCATACAATGAGCAGTTCTTC. Translating gives CASTKRTSGAYNEQFF. J is TRBJ2-1 and V is TRBV27, with 12 positions matching TRBD2. This CDR3 contains 16 residues. Trimming removed 7 bases from V and 4 bases from J; junction bases left unmatched: 8. The germline gives CDR1 MNHEY, CDR2 SMNVEV (reference sequence).

V usage is TRBV27 and J usage is TRBJ2-7; D might be TRBD2 (5 bases). There are 13 residues in the CDR3. V was shortened by 4 bases and J by 0 bases, with 7 bases between the two germline ends. Germline values: CDR1 MNHEY, CDR2 SMNVEV (reference sequence). CDR3 nucleotide sequence: TGTGCCAGCAGTTCTGGGAGCTCCTACGAGCAGTACGTC. Translated, it gives CASSSGSSYEQYV.

The V gene is TRBV19, the J gene TRBJ2-4; TRBD1 matches 10 bases. Germline CDR1 is LNHDA and CDR2 is SQIVND (reference sequence). CDR3 length: 15 residues. Unmatched junction bases numbered 8, after V lost 5 bases and J lost 7 bases. DNA of the CDR3: TGTGCCAGTAGTCGGGCTCGGGACAGGGGCAACATTCAGTACTTC. Protein: CASSRARDRGNIQYF. Combining the CDR3 with reference TRBV19 and TRBJ2-4 gives the whole variable domain DGGITQSPKYLFRKEGQNVTLSCEQNLNHDAMYWYRQDPGQGLRLIYYSQIVNDFQKGDIAEGYSVSREKKESFPLTVTSAQKNPTAFYLCASSRARDRGNIQYFGAGTRLSVL.

This clonotype was counted many times. The V gene is TRBV6-1, the J gene TRBJ1-1, with no clear D. CDR3 length equals 12 residues. V lost 7 bases, J lost 5 bases, and 11 bases lay in between. Germline CDR1 and CDR2: MNHNS and SASEGT. The CDR3 DNA follows: TGTGCCAGCACCCAACATGGGACTGAAGCTTTCTTT. The encoded protein is CASTQHGTEAFF.

V usage is TRBV29-1 and J usage is TRBJ2-7; D may be TRBD1 or TRBD2 (5 bases each). The CDR3 loop spans 12 amino acids. Trimming removed 4 bases at V and 3 bases at J, with 10 bases between. The germline CDR1 and CDR2 sequences are SQVTM and ANQGSEA. This chain's CDR3 is CSVGDGDYEQYF. Here the CDR3 DNA reads TGCAGCGTTGGGGACGGAGACTACGAGCAGTACTTC.

The chain couples TRBV28 to TRBJ2-4, with a weak D call TRBD2 (5 bases). The V gene lost 3 bases and the J gene lost 0 bases, with 9 bases spanning the gap. The CDR3 totals 15 residues. Looked up from germline, CDR1 is MDHEN and CDR2 is SYDVKM. In DNA form, the CDR3 reads TGTGCCAGCAGTTTGGCGGGCCCAGCCAAAAACATTCAGTACTTC. This codes for CASSLAGPAKNIQYF.

The table lists this clonotype with a few counts. The chain recombines TRBV5-6 with TRBJ2-7; unclear D gene. Germline V lookup: CDR1 SGHDT, CDR2 YYEEEE. Trimming pared 0 bases from V and 2 bases from J, leaving 9 bases between. This CDR3 is built from 14 residues. The CDR3 is CASSLEAEPYEQYF. The DNA of the CDR3 is TGTGCCAGCAGCTTGGAGGCCGAACCCTACGAGCAGTACTTC.

The J gene is TRBJ2-7, the V gene TRBV13; no definite D call. CDR1 and CDR2 (germline): PRHDT, FYEKMQ (reference sequence). This CDR3 has 13 residues. V was pared by 5 bases and J by 5 bases, with 13 bases between. The CDR3 loop reads CASSPWVVHEQYF. CDR3 bases: TGTGCCAGCAGCCCCTGGGTTGTCCACGAGCAGTACTTC.

This clonotype has more than one count but fewer than ten. The rearrangement uses TRBV6-2 or TRBV6-3 and TRBJ2-3; TRBD2 matches 10 bases. CDR3 length: 16 residues. Germline CDR1 and CDR2: MNHEY and SVGEGT. V shed 6 bases and J 5 bases; nucleotides not matched to a gene: 11. The CDR3 coding sequence is TGTGCCAGCAGCAATAGCGGGGGGCTGATTCGAGATACGCAGTATTTT. This encodes CASSNSGGLIRDTQYF.

This clonotype was counted only a few times. The rearrangement joins TRBV12-3 or TRBV12-4 to TRBJ2-2; no clear D gene. The ends were cut back, 5 bases at V and 1 base at J, with 23 bases in the middle. The CDR3 extends over 19 amino acids. CDR3 sequence: CASSPRMGLGSLNTGELFF. The CDR3 bases are TGTGCCAGCAGTCCCCGGATGGGATTAGGGTCCTTGAACACCGGGGAGCTGTTTTTT.

The chain carries TRBV29-1 and TRBJ1-1, with no clear D. CDR1 is SQVTM and CDR2 is ANQGSEA in the germline V gene. The CDR3 contains 13 residues. Trimming removed 4 bases from V and 2 bases from J, with 11 bases in between. The CDR3 nucleotides are TGCAGCGTTGGGGAAGGGCTAAACACTGAAGCTTTCTTT. It specifies CSVGEGLNTEAFF.

This clonotype has more than one count but fewer than ten. The chain couples TRBV27 to TRBJ1-2; D is undetermined. Trimming stripped 4 bases from V and 1 base from J, with 13 bases between. Per germline, CDR1 MNHEY and CDR2 SMNVEV (reference sequence). This CDR3 is 15 amino acids long. CDR3 amino acids: CASSSHGGLNYGYTF. The CDR3 nucleotides read TGTGCCAGCAGTTCTCACGGAGGACTTAACTATGGCTACACCTTC.

This clonotype was detected a few times. The rearrangement links TRBV6-2 or TRBV6-3 to TRBJ2-1; TRBD1 matches 10 bases. Germline V gives CDR1 MNHEY, CDR2 SVGEGT. Trimming cost V 4 bases and J 9 bases; bases outside gene matches: 6. The CDR3 covers 14 residues. CDR3 nucleotide sequence: TGTGCCAGCAGTTTATGGGACAGGGGAAGTGAGCAGTTCTTC. Translation gives CASSLWDRGSEQFF.

This clonotype was observed a few times. In DNA form, the CDR3 reads TGTGCCAGCCCTAGGGGGGGACAAAACTACGAGCAGTACTTC. The encoded protein is CASPRGGQNYEQYF. This chain links TRBV2 with TRBJ2-7, with D possibly matching TRBD2 (7 bases). Germline V gene lookup returns CDR1 SNHLY and CDR2 FYNNEI. The CDR3 loop spans 14 amino acids. With 8 bases removed from V and 3 bases from J, the gap between germline ends came to 17 bases.

This clonotype has only a few counts. The CDR3 DNA is TGTGCCACCAGTGTGGGGCAGGGGTCCTACAATGAGCAGTTCTTC. Residues: CATSVGQGSYNEQFF. This chain links TRBV24-1 with TRBJ2-1; D may be TRBD1 (6 bases). The V end was cut by 5 bases, the J end by 1 base, with 11 bases between. From germline, CDR1 is KGHDR and CDR2 SFDVKD. This CDR3 contains 15 residues.

This clonotype has a count of ten or more. V gene TRBV7-2 combines with J gene TRBJ2-1; D is unresolved. Germline V gene lookup returns CDR1 SGHTA and CDR2 FQGNSA. The CDR3 spans 11 residues. V was pared by 5 bases and J by 12 bases, with 11 bases between. In nucleotides, the CDR3 is TGTGCCAGCAGCCCGGTAGGTGGGCAGTTCTTC. Translating gives CASSPVGGQFF. The variable domain in full, with the rest retrieved from reference TRBV7-2 and TRBJ2-1, is GAGVSQSPSNKVTEKGKDVELRCDPISGHTALYWYRQSLGQGLEFLIYFQGNSAPDKSGLPSDRFSAERTGGSVSTLTIQRTQQEDSAVYLCASSPVGGQFFGPGTRLTVL.

This chain connects TRBV20-1 to TRBJ1-2, with D maybe TRBD1 (6 bases). Germline CDR1 reads DFQATT; CDR2 reads SNEGSKA (reference sequence). The CDR3 is made up of 15 amino acids. Trimming took off 1 base at V and 8 bases at J, with 20 bases between the two ends. The CDR3 bases are TGCAGTGCTAGAGTCCGGGGGGCTCCCGGAGGGGGCTACACCTTC. It is translated as CSARVRGAPGGGYTF.

This rearrangement joins TRBV12-3 or TRBV12-4 to TRBJ2-1, with D possibly TRBD1 on 8 matching bases. Deletions cut 10 bases from V and 6 bases from J, with 16 bases between. This CDR3 is 13 amino acids long. The CDR3 sequence is CAITTGGGNEQFF. CDR3 DNA: TGTGCCATCACAACAGGGGGGGGCAATGAGCAGTTCTTC.

V gene TRBV4-1 combines with J gene TRBJ2-5; D may be TRBD1 or TRBD2 (6 bases each). Germline V gene lookup returns CDR1 MGHRA and CDR2 YSYEKL. The V and J ends lost 5 bases and 5 bases respectively, with 15 bases between them. This CDR3 spans 14 amino acids. The CDR3 loop reads CASSNGGPGETQYF. The CDR3 DNA is TGCGCCAGCAGCAATGGGGGGCCGGGGGAGACCCAGTACTTC.

The chain recombines TRBV6-2 or TRBV6-3 with TRBJ2-7; 9 nucleotides agree with TRBD1. Germline loops: CDR1 MNHEY, CDR2 SVGEGT. V trimming: 5 bases; J trimming: 6 bases; junction bases outside the gene matches: 17. The length of the CDR3 is 17 residues. CDR3 loop: CASSLPRDRARGGEQYF. The CDR3 coding sequence is TGTGCCAGCAGTCTTCCGCGGGACAGGGCACGAGGCGGCGAGCAGTACTTC.

This clonotype was observed a few times. The V call is TRBV5-6, the J call TRBJ2-1; D uncertain. V was pared by 1 base and J by 10 bases, with 12 bases between. Germline CDR1 SGHDT, CDR2 YYEEEE. The CDR3 sequence is 13 residues long. CDR3 nucleotides: TGTGCCAGCAGCTTGATGTTTGCAAGGGAGCAGTTCTTC. Translating it yields CASSLMFAREQFF.

The chain carries TRBV15 and TRBJ1-4; 10 positions match TRBD1. Germline V gives CDR1 LNHNV, CDR2 YYDKDF (reference sequence). The V segment lost 6 bases and the J segment 8 bases; nucleotides outside the gene matches: 18. This CDR3 region has 18 residues. Written as DNA, the CDR3 is TGTGCCACCAGTCTACCGGGACAGGGGCCGTTGGAGGACGAAAAACTGTTTTTT. Amino acid sequence: CATSLPGQGPLEDEKLFF. Complete variable domain (other parts from reference TRBV15 and TRBJ1-4): DAMVIQNPRYQVTQFGKPVTLSCSQTLNHNVMYWYQQKSSQAPKLLFHYYDKDFNNEADTPDNFQSRRPNTSFCFLDIRSPGLGDTAMYLCATSLPGQGPLEDEKLFFGSGTQLSVL.

This clonotype occurred a few times. This chain links TRBV29-1 with TRBJ2-7; no clear D. The V end lost 2 bases, the J end lost 3 bases, and 8 bases lay between the germline ends. From germline, CDR1 is SQVTM and CDR2 ANQGSEA. The CDR3 totals 12 residues. CDR3 amino acids: CSVEMTDYEQYF. In DNA form, the CDR3 reads TGCAGCGTTGAAATGACCGACTACGAGCAGTACTTC.

The chain has TRBV4-3 and TRBJ2-3; 10 nucleotides agree with TRBD2. After removal of 0 bases from V and 7 bases from J, the junction contained 4 bases not matched to a gene. This CDR3 region has 15 residues. CDR1 is LGHNA and CDR2 is YSLEER in the germline V gene. DNA for the CDR3: TGCGCCAGCAGCCAAGAAGCTAGCGGGGGATATACGCAGTATTTT. Amino acid sequence: CASSQEASGGYTQYF.

This clonotype was detected many times. V and J are TRBV7-2 and TRBJ1-3, with a possible D match to TRBD1 (5 bases). Trimming shortened V by 1 base and J by 3 bases, and 13 bases separated the two germline ends. CDR1 and CDR2 from the germline V gene are SGHTA and FQGNSA. This CDR3 spans 16 amino acids. The CDR3 DNA is TGTGCCAGCAGCTTAGATCGGGGGAATTTTGGAAACACCATATATTTT. Its protein is CASSLDRGNFGNTIYF.

V and J are TRBV6-5 and TRBJ2-6; weak D call: TRBD1 (6 bases). The CDR3 has 16 residues. Germline V gene sequence: CDR1 MNHEY, CDR2 SVGAGI. The germline V and J ends were trimmed by 2 bases and 2 bases, with 10 bases remaining between them. The CDR3 here is CASSYNRATGANVLTF. In DNA, the CDR3 is TGTGCCAGCAGTTACAACAGGGCCACTGGGGCCAACGTCCTGACTTTC.